This is a list of T cell receptor beta chains from one sample in a study of OX40 agonist ivuxolimab in advanced cancers. Only in-frame clones appear in the TCRdb table, and some are missing; sequencing was by immunoSEQ multiplex PCR. The sample yields 65,000 to 85,000 clones, 85% seen once. Specimen: CD4+ or CD8+ T cells sorted from blood, collected in a trial of the OX40 agonist ivuxolimab. These receptors came from an adult with an advanced solid tumor such as melanoma, head and neck, liver or kidney cancer. Both conserved end residues are part of each CDR3. Fields, in order: V gene, J gene, CDR3 length, CDR3 protein.

V: TRBV6-1; J: TRBJ2-1; length: 14; CDR3: CASTGSIGYNEQFF
V: TRBV7-5; J: TRBJ1-2; length: 16; CDR3: CARSPMDRAAFCGYTF
V: TRBV19; J: TRBJ1-5; length: 16; CDR3: CASSGTGGASNQPQHF
V: TRBV5-4; J: TRBJ2-7; length: 14; CDR3: CASSWDQSSYEQYF
V: TRBV5-1; J: TRBJ1-4; length: 15; CDR3: CASSLMDGLNEKLFF
V: TRBV5-1; J: TRBJ2-3; length: 12; CDR3: CASRVGSDTQYF
V: TRBV6-5; J: TRBJ2-5; length: 15; CDR3: CASSYLGQGSKTQYF
V: TRBV2; J: TRBJ2-5; length: 14; CDR3: CASRPGDQQETQYF
V: TRBV5-4; J: TRBJ2-3; length: 12; CDR3: CASSLYTDTQYF
V: TRBV5-1; J: TRBJ2-7; length: 15; CDR3: CASSWADRGLGEQYF
V: TRBV7-2; J: TRBJ1-2; length: 16; CDR3: CASSLTGTGGNYGYTF
V: TRBV11-3; J: TRBJ2-6; length: 15; CDR3: CASSPGQSGANVLTF
V: TRBV19; J: TRBJ1-2; length: 14; CDR3: CASSIPRTNYGYTF
V: TRBV5-4; J: TRBJ1-2; length: 14; CDR3: CASSLRGGVYGYTF
V: TRBV2; J: TRBJ2-5; length: 14; CDR3: CASSERDSQETQYF
V: TRBV7-3; J: TRBJ2-1; length: 20; CDR3: CASSLIGTSGLRGSYNEQFF
V: TRBV7-2; J: TRBJ1-2; length: 16; CDR3: CASSPRPGQGSYGYTF
V: TRBV6-1; J: TRBJ1-3; length: 14; CDR3: CASSEGGGENTIYF
V: TRBV15; J: TRBJ2-1; length: 17; CDR3: CATSREGTRSSYNEQFF
V: TRBV30; J: TRBJ2-7; length: 11; CDR3: CASASAGEQYF
V: TRBV6-4; J: TRBJ1-6; length: 15; CDR3: CASSAQTGFNSPLHF
V: TRBV25-1; J: TRBJ1-2; length: 15; CDR3: CASSEGSGANYGYTF
V: TRBV5-5; J: TRBJ1-1; length: 15; CDR3: CASSAPGFSYTEAFF
V: TRBV5-1; J: TRBJ1-4; length: 16; CDR3: CASSLPSGSTNEKLFF
V: TRBV7-9; J: TRBJ2-2; length: 15; CDR3: CASFSGTVNTGELFF
V: TRBV7-9; J: TRBJ2-1; length: 16; CDR3: CASSSLLATPYNEQFF
V: TRBV19; J: TRBJ1-2; length: 15; CDR3: CASSRRRDGNYGYTF
V: TRBV11-2; J: TRBJ2-2; length: 11; CDR3: CASSLLGELFF
V: TRBV19; J: TRBJ1-1; length: 15; CDR3: CASSPEGRMNTEAFF
V: TRBV10-1; J: TRBJ2-3; length: 13; CDR3: CASSESPSDTQYF
V: TRBV20-1; J: TRBJ1-2; length: 11; CDR3: CSASSGRGYTF
V: TRBV19; J: TRBJ1-5; length: 16; CDR3: CASSIIGGEGNQPQHF
V: TRBV19; J: TRBJ1-2; length: 15; CDR3: CASSILQGSLDGYTF
V: TRBV11-2; J: TRBJ2-1; length: 12; CDR3: CASSLGAGLLFF
V: TRBV6-5; J: TRBJ1-1; length: 14; CDR3: CASSCGFLNTEAFF
V: TRBV10-3; J: TRBJ1-4; length: 14; CDR3: CAISGGESREKLFF
V: TRBV19; J: TRBJ1-4; length: 16; CDR3: CASSDRQGGTNEKLFF
V: TRBV7-2; J: TRBJ2-1; length: 15; CDR3: CASSVGVILYNEQFF
V: TRBV19; J: TRBJ1-2; length: 13; CDR3: CASTTTELVGYTF
V: TRBV2; J: TRBJ2-2; length: 14; CDR3: CASSSQGAPGELFF
V: TRBV2; J: TRBJ1-3; length: 14; CDR3: CASSNGGSGNTIYF
V: TRBV29-1; J: TRBJ1-3; length: 14; CDR3: CSVAQGNSGNTIYF
V: TRBV27; J: TRBJ2-7; length: 15; CDR3: CASSFYPSGSYEQYF
V: TRBV6-6; J: TRBJ2-7; length: 15; CDR3: CASSRRGQGFYEQYF
V: TRBV5-1; J: TRBJ2-2; length: 18; CDR3: CASSLSPQGLRNTGELFF
V: TRBV7-3; J: TRBJ1-1; length: 13; CDR3: CASSSRQGNEAFF
V: TRBV7-2; J: TRBJ2-4; length: 14; CDR3: CASSGGLAKNIQYF
V: TRBV9; J: TRBJ2-3; length: 15; CDR3: CASSGWTDRTDTQYF
V: TRBV7-2; J: TRBJ2-1; length: 14; CDR3: CASSLARGTGEQFF
V: TRBV2; J: TRBJ1-2; length: 11; CDR3: CASSLVGGYTF
V: TRBV6-1; J: TRBJ1-4; length: 14; CDR3: CASTSTATNEKLFF
V: TRBV29-1; J: TRBJ2-2; length: 14; CDR3: CSVVTGVGTGELFF
V: TRBV5-7; J: -; length: 14; CDR3: CASSLAGYSYEQYF
V: TRBV7-3; J: TRBJ2-5; length: 13; CDR3: CASSFNVGETQYF
V: TRBV11-2; J: TRBJ2-7; length: 13; CDR3: CASSSARDYEQYF
V: TRBV10-3; J: TRBJ1-6; length: 13; CDR3: CAIRGTLREPLHF
V: TRBV5-1; J: TRBJ2-5; length: 18; CDR3: CASSLVPRTSGAGKTQYF
V: TRBV4-1; J: TRBJ1-1; length: 18; CDR3: CASSHDIGEKGFATEAFF